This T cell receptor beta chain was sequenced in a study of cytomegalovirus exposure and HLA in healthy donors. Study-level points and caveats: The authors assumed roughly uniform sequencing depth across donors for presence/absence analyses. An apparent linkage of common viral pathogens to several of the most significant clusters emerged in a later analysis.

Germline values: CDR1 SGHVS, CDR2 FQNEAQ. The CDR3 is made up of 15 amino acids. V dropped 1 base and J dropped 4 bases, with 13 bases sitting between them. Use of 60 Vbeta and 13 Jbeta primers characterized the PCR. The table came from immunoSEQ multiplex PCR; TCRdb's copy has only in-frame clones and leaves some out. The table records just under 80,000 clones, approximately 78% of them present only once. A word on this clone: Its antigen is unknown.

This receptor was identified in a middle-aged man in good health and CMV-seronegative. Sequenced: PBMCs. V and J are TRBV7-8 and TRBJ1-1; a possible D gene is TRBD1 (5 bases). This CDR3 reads CASSLVGQPATEAFF. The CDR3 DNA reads TGTGCCAGCAGCTTAGTGGGGCAGCCGGCCACTGAAGCTTTCTTT.